This TCR beta chain came from a study of PD-1 blockade in classical Hodgkin lymphoma. The wider study: Patients got intravenous nivolumab 3 mg/kg every 2 weeks. Findings and limits, study-wide: Baseline diversity in complete responders resembled that of newly diagnosed patients. Patients excluded were those beginning nivolumab under 1 year after ASCT.

J was trimmed by 7 bases and V by 2 bases; bases with no gene match: 9. This CDR3 is built from 15 residues. Germline values: CDR1 MNHEY, CDR2 SVGAGI. Clones were read by immunoSEQ multiplex PCR, and TCRdb kept only the in-frame ones, dropping some. The sample includes 90,000 to 130,000 clones, 70% to 90% of them seen just once. All patients relapsed after autologous stem cell transplantation, and brentuximab vedotin exposure varied. The count of this clone is one. The antigen remains undetermined. Sequenced material: peripheral blood mononuclear cells (PBMCs), taken before the second cycle of nivolumab. This sequence was found in a human donor with classical Hodgkin lymphoma. The rearrangement uses TRBV6-5 and TRBJ2-7, with 9 bases matching TRBD1. This CDR3 reads CASSYANRGPPEQYF. The CDR3 nucleotides read TGTGCCAGCAGTTACGCGAACAGGGGGCCGCCAGAGCAGTACTTC.